This is a list of T cell receptor beta chains from one sample in a study of early T cells in non-severe SARS-CoV-2 infection. Each CDR3 protein is one row after TCRdb ran MiXCR on the 5' RACE reads. The repertoire consists of under 60,000 distinct CDR3 sequences, with around 8.6% occurring once and the leading ten covering almost 4%. The sequences come from whole blood, collected at baseline. Receptors were obtained from an adult who was a healthcare worker with PCR-confirmed SARS-CoV-2 infection or an uninfected control (not recorded which). Both conserved end residues are part of each CDR3. The D gene is left open where the match is weak. A row's size may be missing; if present it is once, few, many or a size class.

TRBV20-1	.	TRBJ2-3	14	TRBD2	TGCAGTGCTAGACCCCTTTCGGGAGGAGATACGCAGTATTTT	CSARPLSGGDTQYF
TRBV5-6	few	TRBJ2-7	14	.	TGTGCCAGCAGCTCTACACCCTTAGCCTACGAGCAGTACTTC	CASSSTPLAYEQYF
TRBV29-1	.	TRBJ1-1	11	.	TGCAGCTCCCGGGGGCAGTTTGAAGCTTTCTTT	CSSRGQFEAFF
TRBV6-5	few	TRBJ2-1	14	.	TGTGCCACCAATAGTCTCGGCTCCTACAATGAGCAGTTCTTC	CATNSLGSYNEQFF
TRBV20-1	few	TRBJ2-7	14	TRBD1	TGCAGTGCTAGAGATCCTGGGACAGCCTACGAGCAGTACTTC	CSARDPGTAYEQYF
TRBV29-1	many	TRBJ2-7	17	TRBD2	TGCAGCGTTGAAAAAGGGACTAGCGGGGCCATGAGCTACGAGCAGTACTTC	CSVEKGTSGAMSYEQYF
TRBV9	.	TRBJ2-5	14	TRBD2	TGTGCCAGCAGCTTCGGGACTAGCGAGATGACCCAGTACTTC	CASSFGTSEMTQYF
TRBV12-5	many	TRBJ2-7	12	.	TGTGCTAGTGGTTTTCGTTTTTGGGAGCAGTACTTC	CASGFRFWEQYF
TRBV7-2	many	TRBJ2-3	15	TRBD2	TGTGCCAGCAGCCGGACTAGCGGGAGCACAGATACGCAGTATTTT	CASSRTSGSTDTQYF
TRBV5-4	.	TRBJ2-5	13	.	TGTGCCAGTCGGCGGGGCCCCATGGGAGCCCAGTACTTC	CASRRGPMGAQYF
TRBV29-1	many	TRBJ1-1	13	.	TGCAGCGTTGACGGGGGAGGGGGCACTGAAGCTTTCTTT	CSVDGGGGTEAFF
TRBV29-1	many	TRBJ1-1	14	TRBD1	TGCAGCGTTCGCGGACAGGGGGCTCCAGGTGAAGCTTTCTTT	CSVRGQGAPGEAFF
TRBV6-2/TRBV6-3	.	TRBJ2-5	14	.	TGTGCCAGCAGTTACAAACAGGAGGGAGAGACCCAGTACTTC	CASSYKQEGETQYF
TRBV6-1	.	TRBJ2-3	14	TRBD1	TGTGCCAGCAGTGAAGCGCAGGGGGCAGATACGCAGTATTTT	CASSEAQGADTQYF
TRBV6-5	few	TRBJ2-7	13	TRBD1	TGTGCCAGCAGTTTTGACAGGGTGGGCGAGCAGTACTTC	CASSFDRVGEQYF
TRBV12-3/TRBV12-4	many	TRBJ2-3	14	.	TGTGCCAGCAGTTTTCGTACCAGTGCAGATACGCAGTATTTT	CASSFRTSADTQYF
TRBV7-6	few	TRBJ2-2	16	TRBD2	TGTGCCAGCAGTCGGACTAGCGGCCCGAACACCGGGGAGCTGTTTTTT	CASSRTSGPNTGELFF
TRBV29-1	few	TRBJ1-1	12	.	TGCAGCGTTGAAGTACGGAGTGGGGGAGCTTTCTTT	CSVEVRSGGAFF
TRBV20-1	few	TRBJ2-7	16	TRBD2	TGCAGTGCCAGAGAATTAGAGACTAGCGGGACGGGGGAGCAGTACTTC	CSARELETSGTGEQYF
TRBV29-1	few	TRBJ2-3	15	TRBD2	TGCAGCGTACTGCCGGGACTAGAGGGCACAGATACGCAGTATTTT	CSVLPGLEGTDTQYF
TRBV30	few	TRBJ2-7	11	.	TGTGCCTGGAGCGAACTCTACGAGCAGTACTTC	CAWSELYEQYF
TRBV18	.	TRBJ1-5	19	.	TGTGCCAGCTCACCACCGAGGGTCGTCGGTGGGGGCGGCAATCAGCCCCAGCATTTT	CASSPPRVVGGGGNQPQHF
TRBV24-1	many	TRBJ2-5	14	TRBD1	TGTGCCACCAGCCAGGGACAGGGTAAAAAGACCCAGTACTTC	CATSQGQGKKTQYF
TRBV7-3	.	TRBJ2-2	16	.	TGTGCCAGCAGCCCTGGAGGGAGAGAGAACACCGGGGAGCTGTTTTTT	CASSPGGRENTGELFF
TRBV19	few	TRBJ1-5	12	.	TGTGCCAGTAGTATCTCTATTCAGCCCCAGCATTTT	CASSISIQPQHF
TRBV12-3/TRBV12-4	.	TRBJ2-2	14	.	TGTGCCAGCAGTTTTCGGGGGGCTGACGGGGAGCTGTTTTTT	CASSFRGADGELFF
TRBV11-3	many	TRBJ2-7	14	TRBD2	TGTGCCAGCAGCTTCAGCGGGACGGGGAGGGAGCAGTACTTC	CASSFSGTGREQYF
TRBV30	many	TRBJ2-1	13	.	TGTGCCTGGAGTATCGGGGGGCCGGGTGAGCAGTTCTTC	CAWSIGGPGEQFF
TRBV6-4	.	TRBJ2-5	16	.	TGTGCCAGCAGTGACCCCATCGCGGCCCCTCAAGAGACCCAGTACTTC	CASSDPIAAPQETQYF
TRBV4-2	many	TRBJ2-5	14	.	TGTGCCAGCAGCACCCACCTGGGTGCAGAGACCCAGTACTTC	CASSTHLGAETQYF
TRBV7-9	few	TRBJ2-7	15	TRBD1	TGTGCCAGCAGCACCCGAGAGGGGGCCATCCTGCGGCAGTACTTC	CASSTREGAILRQYF
TRBV9	.	TRBJ2-7	16	TRBD1	TGTGCCAGCAGCTGTACAAAGGGACAGGGGGCCTACGAGCAGTACTTC	CASSCTKGQGAYEQYF
TRBV5-1	.	TRBJ1-4	14	.	TGCGCCAGCAGCTCCGGGACGGGGACTGAAAAACTGTTTTTT	CASSSGTGTEKLFF
TRBV2	many	TRBJ2-5	20	TRBD2	TGTGCCAGCAGTGAAGGTGGTAGCGGGAGATACCGGCCCCATCTAGAGACCCAGTACTTC	CASSEGGSGRYRPHLETQYF
TRBV27	few	TRBJ2-2	20	TRBD2	TGTGCCAGCAGTCCCTCACCCGAACCGACTAGCGGGAGAAACACCGGGGAGCTGTTTTTT	CASSPSPEPTSGRNTGELFF
TRBV29-1	many	TRBJ2-1	17	TRBD1	TGCAGCGCAAACTCCCCCCGGGACAGGATTAAAGTATGGGAGCAGTTCTTC	CSANSPRDRIKVWEQFF
TRBV7-8	.	TRBJ2-5	14	.	TGTGCCAGCAGCTCCCACGGGCTCGGGGGGACCCAGTACTTC	CASSSHGLGGTQYF
TRBV6-6	few	TRBJ2-3	15	TRBD1	TGTGCCAGCAGTCCGTGGACAGGGAGCACAGATACGCAGTATTTT	CASSPWTGSTDTQYF
TRBV12-3/TRBV12-4	few	TRBJ2-1	15	TRBD2	TGTGCCAGCAGCCCTAGCGGGAGGGTATACAATGAGCAGTTCTTC	CASSPSGRVYNEQFF
TRBV12-3/TRBV12-4	many	TRBJ1-1	15	.	TGTGCCAGCAGCGGGCAGGGGCTGAGCCGGTTTGAAGCTTTCTTT	CASSGQGLSRFEAFF
TRBV7-9	many	TRBJ2-5	15	TRBD2	TGTGCCAGCAGCCCCCCGGGCCCGGGAGGAGAGACCCAGTACTTC	CASSPPGPGGETQYF
TRBV7-3	many	TRBJ2-1	13	.	TGTGCCAGCAGCTTCACCAGCCCCAATGAGCAGTTCTTC	CASSFTSPNEQFF
TRBV18	many	TRBJ1-2	13	.	TGTGCCAGCTCACCACAGGGGCCCGTAGGCTACACCTTC	CASSPQGPVGYTF
TRBV11-2	.	TRBJ2-5	14	.	TGTGCCAGCAGTCCCAGGAGTATGGTGGAGACCCAGTACTTC	CASSPRSMVETQYF
TRBV12-3/TRBV12-4	many	TRBJ2-3	14	TRBD2	TGTGCCAGCCGGACTAGCGGGAGAGCAGATACGCAGTATTTT	CASRTSGRADTQYF
TRBV18	many	TRBJ2-7	14	.	TGTGCCAGCTCACCAGGACAGACCCTCTACGAGCAGTACTTC	CASSPGQTLYEQYF
TRBV12-3/TRBV12-4	.	TRBJ1-1	13	.	TGTGCCAGCACACACACGGGGGTTACTGAAGCTTTCTTT	CASTHTGVTEAFF
TRBV20-1	.	TRBJ2-7	16	TRBD2	TGCAGTGCTCGGGGCGGCGGGAGGACCCATAGGAACGAGCAGTACTTC	CSARGGGRTHRNEQYF